This record looks at one T cell receptor beta chain sequence and its context. The sample belongs to a study of shared T cell receptors in the human thymus. Looked up from germline, CDR1 is LGHNA and CDR2 is YNFKEQ. V was clipped by 3 bases and J by 0 bases; unmatched bases: 14. The CDR3 loop spans 19 amino acids. Libraries were prepared by immunoSEQ multiplex PCR; TCRdb keeps only in-frame clonotypes and omits some of them. The sample holds about 540,000 clones, around 78% seen once. This sample was also put to use in a study of human thymus T cells. That report adds: The sample donors, healthy Finnish infants, were having corrective surgery for congenital heart defects. Gene usage for V and J segments appeared biased in thymic and blood repertoires.

The rearrangement links TRBV4-2 to TRBJ1-5; TRBD1 aligns across 7 bases. This sequence originates from a boy younger than two with a congenital heart defect. Sequenced sample: thymocytes. The CDR3 region has the DNA TGTGCCAGCAGCCATGCCCCTAGGACAGGTGGGTATAGCAATCAGCCCCAGCATTTT. Its protein is CASSHAPRTGGYSNQPQHF.